These 23 T cell receptor beta chains were all obtained from the same sample, sequenced in a study of PD-1 blockade in classical Hodgkin lymphoma (dated by TCRdb to 2020 to 2021). What this sample's time point label stands for: cycle 2 day 1 (C2D1) of nivolumab. Every trial patient had relapsed following autologous stem cell transplantation, and prior brentuximab vedotin exposure was what differed among cohorts A, B and C. The library was built by means of the immunoSEQ multiplex PCR assay. The table comes from immuneACCESS by way of TCRdb, which keeps in-frame sequences with V and J called. Part of the clones is missing from these tables; in studies checked, under half for an unresolved V gene and the rest for unknown reasons. Across this sample there are about 30,000 clones, with around 70% seen only once. Roughly 3% of the sample is taken by the ten largest. This material consisted of peripheral blood mononuclear cells (PBMCs), taken before the second cycle of nivolumab. These receptor sequences come from a human donor with classical Hodgkin lymphoma.

Only a few counts were recorded for this clone. The rearrangement uses TRBV27 and TRBJ2-6; D not certain. The V end lost 4 bases, the J end lost 3 bases, and 7 bases lay between the germline ends. The CDR3 length is 14 residues. Germline V lookup: CDR1 MNHEY, CDR2 SMNVEV (reference sequence). The CDR3 spells CASSSTYGANVLTF. The DNA of the CDR3 is TGTGCCAGCAGTTCGACTTATGGGGCCAACGTCCTGACTTTC.

The chain links TRBV4-3 to TRBJ2-3, with unresolved D. The germline V gene encodes CDR1 LGHNA and CDR2 YSLEER. This CDR3 has 14 residues. The V end lost 2 bases, the J end lost 0 bases, and 6 bases lay between the germline ends. In DNA form, the CDR3 reads TGCGCCAGCAGCCAAACGGACAGCACAGATACGCAGTATTTT. Amino acids: CASSQTDSTDTQYF.

By share, this clone ranks as medium-sized. The chain combines TRBV20-1 with TRBJ1-5, with a weak D call TRBD1 (6 bases). The CDR3 consists of 11 residues. The V gene lost 6 bases and the J gene lost 13 bases, with 16 bases spanning the gap. The germline V gene has CDR1 DFQATT and CDR2 SNEGSKA (reference sequence). CDR3 bases: TGCAGTGCGGGACCGACAGGATCTCAGCATTTT. Protein product: CSAGPTGSQHF.

The V call is TRBV5-1, the J call TRBJ1-1, with a weak D call TRBD1 (5 bases). CDR3 length equals 16 residues. Between the trimmed V and J ends, which lost 0 bases and 5 bases, there was a span of 17 bases. CDR1 and CDR2 (germline): SGHRS, YFSETQ. The CDR3 loop reads CASSLGQSPVPTEAFF. CDR3 nucleotide sequence: TGCGCCAGCAGCTTGGGACAGTCTCCCGTCCCAACTGAAGCTTTCTTT. Together with reference TRBV5-1 and TRBJ1-1, the CDR3 gives the full variable domain: KAGVTQTPRYLIKTRGQQVTLSCSPISGHRSVSWYQQTPGQGLQFLFEYFSETQRNKGNFPGRFSGRQFSNSRSEMNVSTLELGDSALYLCASSLGQSPVPTEAFFGQGTRLTVV.

This CDR3 is CASSLEGRGRSPLHF. Here the CDR3 DNA reads TGTGCCAGCAGCTTAGAAGGCAGGGGAAGGTCACCCCTCCACTTT. The genes are TRBV7-2 and TRBJ1-6; a weak D match, TRBD1 (6 bases). This CDR3 has 15 amino acids. CDR1 is SGHTA, CDR2 FQGNSA, per germline. The V gene lost 1 base and the J gene lost 10 bases, with 14 bases spanning the gap.

The chain combines TRBV11-2 with TRBJ2-5; the D call may be TRBD1 or TRBD2 (6 bases each). The DNA end is a closer match to TRBJ2-7, so the J assignment may be wrong. CDR1 and CDR2 (germline): SGHAT, FQNNGV. This CDR3 is built from 15 residues. The CDR3 loop reads CASSFGARGVHEQYF. The CDR3, as DNA: TGTGCCAGCAGTTTTGGCGCTAGGGGGGTCCACGAGCAGTACTTC.

This clone was counted a single time. The chain links TRBV7-2 to TRBJ2-1, with D tentatively TRBD1 (6 bases). Germline loops: CDR1 SGHTA, CDR2 FQGNSA. The CDR3 loop spans 16 amino acids. Between the trimmed V and J ends, which lost 4 bases and 8 bases, there was a span of 21 bases. The CDR3 nucleotides read TGTGCCAGCAGCTCGACCCAGGGGTGGTCTCAATATGAGCAGTTCTTC. Its protein product is CASSSTQGWSQYEQFF.

The rearrangement uses TRBV6-5 and TRBJ2-7; TRBD2 might be the D (6 bases). Trimming removed 4 bases from V and 3 bases from J, with 13 bases in between. Germline V gene lookup returns CDR1 MNHEY and CDR2 SVGAGI. The CDR3 loop spans 14 amino acids. CDR3 in amino acids: CASSSEGSYYEQYF. For the CDR3, the DNA is TGTGCCAGCAGTTCGGAGGGCTCCTACTACGAGCAGTACTTC.

This rearrangement joins TRBV27 to TRBJ2-5, with D unclear. The DNA matches TRBJ2-7 better at its end, which makes the J call doubtful. CDR3 size: 15 residues. Germline V CDR1 and CDR2: MNHEY, SMNVEV (reference sequence). CDR3 loop: CASSSIYRNTGEQYF. The DNA for the CDR3 is TGTGCCAGCAGTTCCATATACCGGAACACGGGCGAGCAGTACTTC.

The gene calls are TRBV7-9 and TRBJ2-5, with 10 bases matching TRBD2. Germline assignment: CDR1 SEHNR and CDR2 FQNEAQ (reference sequence). V lost 2 bases and J lost 7; bases outside the gene matches: 13. CDR3 length: 17 amino acids. CDR3 nucleotides: TGTGCCAGCAGCTTATACGTTCTAGCGGGGGCCTCAGGGACCCAGTACTTC. It codes for CASSLYVLAGASGTQYF.

This rearrangement joins TRBV6-6 to TRBJ1-6, with TRBD1 identical over 7 bases. Germline trimming cut 0 bases from V and 5 bases from J; bases unmatched to any gene: 1. Germline V gene sequence: CDR1 MNHNY, CDR2 SVGAGI (reference sequence). The length of the CDR3 is 15 residues. The CDR3 reads CASSYSRGHNSPLHF. The DNA of the CDR3 is TGTGCCAGCAGTTACTCGAGGGGGCATAATTCACCCCTCCACTTT.

This clone was detected only once. The rearrangement links TRBV29-1 to TRBJ1-2; D is perhaps TRBD1 (6 bases). The CDR3 is 15 residues long. CDR1 SQVTM and CDR2 ANQGSEA come from the germline V gene. V lost 0 bases, J lost 1 base, and 12 bases lay in between. CDR3 protein: CSVEDTGMINYGYTF. CDR3 nucleotides: TGCAGCGTTGAAGATACAGGGATGATTAACTATGGCTACACCTTC.

The V and J genes are TRBV4-2 and TRBJ2-2; unclear D gene. CDR1 is LGHNA, CDR2 YNFKEQ, per germline. The CDR3 length is 14 residues. V shed 3 bases and J shed 5 bases, with 10 bases lying between them. The CDR3 loop reads CASSQWSTTGELFF. CDR3 in DNA: TGTGCCAGCAGCCAGTGGAGTACAACCGGGGAGCTGTTTTTT.

The rearrangement links TRBV30 to TRBJ1-1, with no clear D. V was shortened by 5 bases and J by 1 base, with 14 bases between the two germline ends. The CDR3 totals 14 residues. Germline V gene sequence: CDR1 GTSNPN, CDR2 SVGIG (reference sequence). The CDR3 reads CAWGSWAENTEAFF. The CDR3 DNA is TGTGCCTGGGGGAGCTGGGCTGAGAACACTGAAGCTTTCTTT.

The chain is built from TRBV10-2 and TRBJ2-7, with D possibly matching TRBD1 (6 bases). This CDR3 region has 13 residues. The germline gives CDR1 WSHSY, CDR2 SAAADI. Trimming removed 3 bases at V and 2 bases at J, with 8 bases between. The CDR3 region has the DNA TGCGCCAGCAGTGACAGGGGCCCCTACGAGCAGTACTTC. It codes for CASSDRGPYEQYF.

For this clone: The junction does not match germline at one end; this may be a read error. The V gene is TRBV2, the J gene TRBJ1-1, with 7 bases fitting TRBD1. The CDR3 is 12 residues long. Germline-derived CDR1 and CDR2 are SNHLY and FYNNEI. This CDR3 is CASATGNPEAFF. CDR3 nucleotides: TGTGCCAGCGCGACAGGGAACCCTGAAGCTTTCTTT.

The J gene is TRBJ2-6, the V gene TRBV7-8; TRBD1 is a possible D gene (6 bases). With 1 base removed from V and 4 bases from J, the gap between germline ends came to 20 bases. The CDR3 runs 19 residues. CDR1 is SGHVS, CDR2 FQNEAQ, per germline. For the CDR3, the DNA is TGTGCCAGCAGCTTAGATATTATAACGACAGGTTCAGGGGCCAACGTCCTGACTTTC. This translates into CASSLDIITTGSGANVLTF.

The chain carries TRBV7-9 and TRBJ2-5, with D maybe TRBD1 (6 bases). Trimming left V 1 base short and J 4 bases short, with 13 bases between. CDR1 and CDR2 from the germline V gene are SEHNR and FQNEAQ (reference sequence). The CDR3 has 15 residues. The CDR3 DNA reads as TGTGCCAGCAGCTTAGGCTCACAGGGTCGAGAGACCCAGTACTTC. This translates into CASSLGSQGRETQYF.

The rearrangement joins TRBV11-2 to TRBJ2-2; 8 nucleotides line up with TRBD2. The CDR3 is 13 residues long. Germline V gene lookup returns CDR1 SGHAT and CDR2 FQNNGV. The V gene end was trimmed by 8 bases and the J gene end by 5 bases; junction bases not matched to a gene: 4. This CDR3 reads CASLVAGTGELFF. The CDR3 bases are TGTGCCAGCCTGGTAGCGGGGACCGGGGAGCTGTTTTTT. The entire variable domain, with the rest obtained from reference TRBV11-2 and TRBJ2-2, is as follows: EAGVAQSPRYKIIEKRQSVAFWCNPISGHATLYWYQQILGQGPKLLIQFQNNGVVDDSQLPKDRFSAERLKGVDSTLKIQPAKLEDSAVYLCASLVAGTGELFFGEGSRLTVL.

This clone was seen only once. CDR3 bases: TGTGCCAGCAGAAACAGGGCATTTTCCTACGAGCAGTACTTC. It is translated as CASRNRAFSYEQYF. V and J are TRBV28 and TRBJ2-7; tentative D call: TRBD1 (6 bases). V lost 6 bases and J lost 1, with 13 bases in between. Germline CDR1 and CDR2: MDHEN and SYDVKM. The CDR3 is 14 residues long. The variable domain in full, completed from reference TRBV28 and TRBJ2-7, reads DVKVTQSSRYLVKRTGEKVFLECVQDMDHENMFWYRQDPGLGLRLIYFSYDVKMKEKGDIPEGYSVSREKKERFSLILESASTNQTSMYLCASRNRAFSYEQYFGPGTRLTVT.

The table lists this clone with a few counts. The J gene is TRBJ1-1, the V gene TRBV7-9; D remains ambiguous. The germline gives CDR1 SEHNR, CDR2 FQNEAQ (reference sequence). The CDR3 consists of 13 residues. V shed 0 bases and J shed 0 bases, with 2 bases lying between them. The CDR3 DNA follows: TGTGCCAGCAGCTTAGCATTGAACACTGAAGCTTTCTTT. Amino acids: CASSLALNTEAFF. Combining the CDR3 with reference TRBV7-9 and TRBJ1-1 gives the whole variable domain DTGVSQNPRHKITKRGQNVTFRCDPISEHNRLYWYRQTLGQGPEFLTYFQNEAQLEKSRLLSDRFSAERPKGSFSTLEIQRTEQGDSAMYLCASSLALNTEAFFGQGTRLTVV.

The rearrangement joins TRBV2 to TRBJ2-1; 13 positions agree with TRBD2. The CDR3 spans 14 residues. The germline CDR1 and CDR2 sequences are SNHLY and FYNNEI. Losses at the gene ends were 8 bases for V and 12 bases for J; bases not matched to a gene: 10. This chain's CDR3 is CASGGTSGVSAQFF. In nucleotides, the CDR3 is TGTGCCAGCGGGGGGACTAGCGGGGTTTCTGCGCAGTTCTTC.

The chain has TRBV5-1 and TRBJ1-2; the D is unclear. Trimming pared 0 bases from V and 8 bases from J, leaving 20 bases between. CDR3 length equals 16 residues. CDR1 SGHRS and CDR2 YFSETQ come from the germline V gene. The CDR3 reads CASSLEERGKGSGYTF. The CDR3 coding sequence is TGCGCCAGCAGCTTGGAGGAGCGAGGGAAAGGTTCCGGCTACACCTTC.